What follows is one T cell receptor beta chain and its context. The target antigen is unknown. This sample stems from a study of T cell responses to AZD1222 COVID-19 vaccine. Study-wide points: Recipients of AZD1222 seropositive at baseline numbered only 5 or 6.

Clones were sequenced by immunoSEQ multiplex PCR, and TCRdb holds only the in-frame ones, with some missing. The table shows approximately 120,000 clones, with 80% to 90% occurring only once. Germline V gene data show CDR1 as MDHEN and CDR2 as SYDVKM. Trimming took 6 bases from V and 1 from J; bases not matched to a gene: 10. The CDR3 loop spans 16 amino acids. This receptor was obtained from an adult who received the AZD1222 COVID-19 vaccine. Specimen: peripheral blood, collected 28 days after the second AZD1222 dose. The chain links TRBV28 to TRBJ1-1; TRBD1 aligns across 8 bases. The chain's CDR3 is CASSLRQGRGNTEAFF. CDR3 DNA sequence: TGTGCCAGCAGCCTCCGACAGGGGCGGGGGAACACTGAAGCTTTCTTT.